Below are 15 T cell receptor beta chains sequenced from a single sample in a study of Ad26.COV2.S vaccination and SARS-CoV-2 variants. Regarding treatment: some 20 received Ad26.COV2.S at low or high dose, single or two shots; roughly 5 received placebo; per-sample allocation not given. Sampling took place 63 days after the first vaccine or placebo injection. TCRdb's table, derived via immunoSEQ multiplex PCR, lists solely in-frame clones and lacks some. In the table there are 350,000 to 500,000 clones, 80% to 90% of which are singletons. The material was peripheral blood, obtained in a trial of Ad26.COV2.S vaccine versus placebo. These TCRs come from a person between 18 and 65 years old who received the Ad26.COV2.S COVID-19 vaccine or a placebo.

The chain uses TRBV9 and TRBJ1-2; D is unresolved. Germline CDR1 SGDLS, CDR2 YYNGEE. Trimming cost V 2 bases and J 4 bases, with 12 bases left between them. The CDR3 extends over 14 amino acids. The DNA for the CDR3 is TGTGCCAGCAGCGTTTCCAGGAGTGGCTATGGCTACACCTTC. Encoded protein: CASSVSRSGYGYTF.

This clone appeared once. The rearrangement joins TRBV19 to TRBJ2-1; a weak D match, TRBD2 (5 bases). This CDR3 is built from 15 residues. The ends were cut back, 3 bases at V and 7 bases at J, with 16 bases in the middle. Germline CDR1 is LNHDA and CDR2 is SQIVND (reference sequence). The CDR3: CASSMELGEWNEQFF. CDR3 coding DNA: TGTGCCAGTAGTATGGAACTAGGCGAATGGAATGAGCAGTTCTTC. Drawing the rest from reference TRBV19 and TRBJ2-1, the complete variable domain is DGGITQSPKYLFRKEGQNVTLSCEQNLNHDAMYWYRQDPGQGLRLIYYSQIVNDFQKGDIAEGYSVSREKKESFPLTVTSAQKNPTAFYLCASSMELGEWNEQFFGPGTRLTVL.

V usage is TRBV7-9 and J usage is TRBJ1-1, with no clear D. The germline V and J ends were trimmed by 7 bases and 1 base, with 7 bases remaining between them. The CDR3 runs 12 residues. The V gene's germline CDR1 is SEHNR and CDR2 FQNEAQ (reference sequence). The CDR3 protein is CASTPQNTEAFF. In nucleotides, the CDR3 is TGTGCCAGCACGCCACAGAACACTGAAGCTTTCTTT.

This clone was seen a handful of times. This sequence joins TRBV5-4 and TRBJ2-3; D is perhaps TRBD2 (6 bases). Germline assignment: CDR1 SGHNT and CDR2 YYREEE (reference sequence). The CDR3 extends over 14 amino acids. V lost 4 bases and J lost 7, with 16 bases in between. In nucleotides, the CDR3 is TGTGCCAGCAGCCCTACTAGCCCCAGACATACGCAGTATTTT. Its translation: CASSPTSPRHTQYF.

The chain combines TRBV4-2 with TRBJ1-6; D ambiguous. This CDR3 is built from 17 residues. V shed 0 bases and J shed 7 bases, with 16 bases lying between them. Per the germline V gene, CDR1 is LGHNA and CDR2 is YNFKEQ. The CDR3 spells CASSQEDVRIGNSPLHF. DNA of the CDR3: TGTGCCAGCAGCCAAGAGGACGTACGAATTGGGAATTCACCCCTCCACTTT.

V is TRBV19 and J is TRBJ1-5; D is perhaps TRBD1 (5 bases). Germline V gives CDR1 LNHDA, CDR2 SQIVND (reference sequence). The length of the CDR3 is 15 residues. V was shortened by 4 bases and J by 1 base, with 11 bases between the two germline ends. CDR3 DNA: TGTGCCAGTAGTACCTGGGGGGGGAGCAATCAGCCCCAGCATTTT. Translating gives CASSTWGGSNQPQHF.

The rearrangement links TRBV7-8 to TRBJ2-5, with 13 bases that match TRBD2. CDR1 and CDR2 from the germline V gene are SGHVS and FQNEAQ. CDR3 length equals 16 residues. The V segment lost 4 bases and the J segment 5 bases; nucleotides outside the gene matches: 7. The CDR3 reads CASSSWTSGSLETQYF. In DNA form, the CDR3 reads TGTGCCAGCAGCTCCTGGACTAGCGGGAGCTTGGAGACCCAGTACTTC.

This chain uses TRBV10-3 with TRBJ2-5; TRBD2 aligns across 13 bases. The CDR3 contains 15 residues. CDR1 is ENHRY, CDR2 SYGVKD, per germline. V lost 6 bases and J lost 5; bases outside the gene matches: 6. CDR3 amino acids: CAIRTSGRPEETQYF. DNA for the CDR3: TGTGCCATCAGGACTAGCGGGAGGCCGGAGGAGACCCAGTACTTC.

The CDR3: CASSLGWDRGPTEAFF. The CDR3 DNA reads TGCGCCAGCAGCTTGGGATGGGACAGGGGGCCCACTGAAGCTTTCTTT. The rearrangement uses TRBV5-1 and TRBJ1-1; TRBD1 agrees at 12 bases. With 0 bases clipped from V and 4 bases from J, the junction kept 4 bases outside the gene matches. Per germline, CDR1 SGHRS and CDR2 YFSETQ. The CDR3 spans 16 residues. The full variable domain, completed using reference TRBV5-1 and TRBJ1-1, is KAGVTQTPRYLIKTRGQQVTLSCSPISGHRSVSWYQQTPGQGLQFLFEYFSETQRNKGNFPGRFSGRQFSNSRSEMNVSTLELGDSALYLCASSLGWDRGPTEAFFGQGTRLTVV.

This chain uses TRBV5-4 with TRBJ1-2; D remains ambiguous. V gave up 3 bases and J gave up 2 bases, with 14 bases separating them. The CDR3 sequence is 15 residues long. The germline CDR1 and CDR2 sequences are SGHNT and YYREEE (reference sequence). The CDR3 bases are TGTGCCAGCAGCTCGTCGACAAGAATCAACTATGGCTACACCTTC. Translating gives CASSSSTRINYGYTF.

The chain's CDR3 is CASTIIGREGEQYV. In DNA form, the CDR3 reads TGTGCCAGCACTATTATAGGGCGGGAGGGCGAGCAGTACGTC. The chain employs TRBV7-2 and TRBJ2-7; 9 nucleotides match TRBD2. V shed 7 bases, J shed 6 bases, and the junction held 10 bases outside the gene matches. The CDR3 covers 14 residues. Germline CDR1 and CDR2: SGHTA and FQGNSA.

This clone was observed a single time. The chain has TRBV7-8 and TRBJ1-6; D not resolved. Germline lookup yields CDR1 SGHVS and CDR2 FQNEAQ. V lost 6 bases, J lost 5 bases, and 11 bases lay in between. The CDR3 covers 14 residues. The CDR3 DNA follows: TGTGCCAGCAGACTGACCGCAAATAATTCACCCCTCCACTTT. Protein: CASRLTANNSPLHF.

This chain links TRBV6-1 with TRBJ2-1; the D gene is possibly TRBD2 (6 bases). The CDR3 totals 15 residues. Germline V CDR1 and CDR2: MNHNS, SASEGT. V gave up 3 bases and J gave up 3 bases, with 12 bases separating them. CDR3 in DNA: TGTGCCAGCAGTGACCTCCGACTAGTCTACAATGAGCAGTTCTTC. Encoded protein: CASSDLRLVYNEQFF.

Only a few counts were recorded for this clone. The J gene is TRBJ2-1, the V gene TRBV5-8; D unclear. The CDR3 length is 15 residues. Trimming stripped 2 bases from V and 5 bases from J, with 14 bases between. CDR1 and CDR2 (germline): SGHTS, YDEGEE. CDR3 in DNA: TGTGCCAGCAGCTTTGGAACGGGCCCCCACAATGAGCAGTTCTTC. It encodes CASSFGTGPHNEQFF.

The chain has TRBV7-2 and TRBJ1-4; 9 bases map to TRBD1. Germline V gene data show CDR1 as SGHTA and CDR2 as FQGNSA. Trimming took 3 bases from V and 7 from J; bases not matched to a gene: 3. The length of the CDR3 is 14 residues. Here the CDR3 DNA reads TGTGCCAGCAGCTTCGGACAGGGGAGTGAAAAACTGTTTTTT. Translation gives CASSFGQGSEKLFF.